These T cell receptor beta chains were read from a single sample in a study of blood T cell repertoires in COVID-19. Sequenced by immunoSEQ multiplex PCR; TCRdb stores in-frame clones only, minus some. Of 70,000 or so clones in the sample, 80% to 90% were seen once. Specimen: peripheral blood. These receptors all stem from a woman of 80 years or more with active COVID-19. Each CDR3 is given with its conserved first and last residue. Each record gives: clone size, V gene, J gene, D gene, CDR3 protein, CDR3 DNA. D genes are given only for firm matches. Some rows mark clone size as missing; the rest say once, few, many or name a class of expanded clone.

NA	TRBV6-1	TRBJ2-1	NA	CASSEAEWNEQFF	TGTGCCAGCAGTGAAGCGGAGTGGAATGAGCAGTTCTTC
NA	TRBV25-1	TRBJ2-3	NA	CASSNRRGAGPPTDTQYF	TGTGCCAGCAGTAATCGACGGGGGGCGGGACCTCCCACAGATACGCAGTATTTT
NA	TRBV10-3	TRBJ2-3	TRBD2	CAIRGTSGSDTQYF	TGTGCCATCAGGGGGACTAGCGGGAGTGATACGCAGTATTTT
NA	TRBV6-6	TRBJ2-3	TRBD2	CASSWVTSATDTQYF	TGTGCCAGCAGTTGGGTGACTAGCGCCACAGATACGCAGTATTTT
NA	TRBV5-4	TRBJ2-7	NA	CASSLVGGREQYF	TGTGCCAGCAGCTTGGTAGGGGGACGAGAGCAGTACTTC
once	TRBV11-2	TRBJ2-3	NA	CASRSGGDTQYF	TGTGCCAGCAGGTCCGGGGGTGATACGCAGTATTTT
NA	TRBV5-1	TRBJ2-7	NA	CASSGRTDLAYEQYF	TGCGCCAGCAGCGGGAGGACGGATCTTGCCTACGAGCAGTACTTC
NA	TRBV18	TRBJ2-7	TRBD1	CASSTTGTGEQYF	TGTGCCAGCTCTACTACCGGGACAGGGGAGCAGTACTTC
NA	TRBV6-5	TRBJ1-2	NA	CASSYSQGDYGYTF	TGTGCCAGCAGTTACTCACAGGGAGACTATGGCTACACCTTC
NA	TRBV10-3	TRBJ2-7	TRBD2	CAIGDSGLEGYEQYF	TGTGCCATCGGGGATTCGGGACTAGAAGGCTACGAGCAGTACTTC
NA	TRBV11-2	TRBJ2-1	TRBD1	CASSLQAGGWNEQFF	TGTGCCAGCAGCTTGCAGGCAGGGGGCTGGAATGAGCAGTTCTTC
NA	TRBV9	TRBJ1-2	TRBD1	CASSPGQTTSGGYGYTF	TGTGCCAGCAGTCCGGGACAGACAACCTCCGGGGGCTATGGCTACACCTTC
NA	TRBV5-1	TRBJ2-3	NA	CASAPLGRETDTRYF	TGCGCCAGCGCCCCCCTTGGTCGGGAGACAGATACGCGGTATTTT
few	TRBV7-2	TRBJ1-1	NA	CASSLYGGLNTEAFF	TGTGCCAGCAGCTTATACGGGGGGTTGAACACTGAAGCTTTCTTT
NA	TRBV9	TRBJ2-1	NA	CASSVGTTHYNEQFF	TGTGCCAGCAGCGTAGGGACTACCCACTACAATGAGCAGTTCTTC
once	TRBV7-2	TRBJ1-1	NA	CASSLVAVAEAFF	TGTGCCAGCAGCTTAGTGGCGGTGGCTGAAGCTTTCTTT
NA	TRBV5-5	TRBJ2-7	TRBD2	CASSLGLATPWEQYF	TGTGCCAGCAGCTTGGGACTAGCCACACCTTGGGAGCAGTACTTC
NA	TRBV9	TRBJ2-5	TRBD2	CASSVGLAGMETQYF	TGTGCCAGCAGCGTCGGACTAGCGGGAATGGAGACCCAGTACTTC
NA	TRBV10-3	TRBJ1-6	NA	CAISESRGGSPLHF	TGTGCCATCAGTGAGTCAAGGGGAGGATCACCCCTCCACTTT
NA	TRBV10-3	TRBJ2-3	TRBD2	CAISGTSGRRLDVDTQYF	TGTGCCATCAGCGGGACTAGCGGGAGAAGGCTAGACGTCGATACGCAGTATTTT
NA	TRBV7-8	TRBJ1-5	NA	CASSPGGAVGNQPQHF	TGTGCCAGCAGTCCAGGCGGGGCGGTTGGCAATCAGCCCCAGCATTTT
few	TRBV19	TRBJ1-1	TRBD1	CASSSHRGPLNTEAFF	TGTGCCAGTAGCTCCCACAGGGGCCCATTGAACACTGAAGCTTTCTTT
once	TRBV6-4	TRBJ1-5	TRBD1	CASSDSNRGGQPQHF	TGTGCCAGCAGTGACTCGAACAGGGGAGGTCAGCCCCAGCATTTT
NA	TRBV28	TRBJ2-7	NA	CASTYRREQYF	TGTGCCAGCACATACCGGAGGGAGCAGTACTTC
NA	TRBV7-2	TRBJ2-3	TRBD1	CASSLFGTEGDTQYF	TGTGCCAGCAGCTTATTCGGGACAGAGGGAGATACGCAGTATTTT
NA	TRBV25-1	TRBJ2-1	TRBD2	CASSEMVSGRSSYNEQFF	TGTGCCAGCAGTGAAATGGTCAGCGGGAGGAGCTCCTACAATGAGCAGTTCTTC
NA	TRBV12-3/TRBV12-4	TRBJ1-6	NA	CASSRVFSPLHF	TGTGCCAGTTCAAGAGTTTTTTCACCCCTCCACTTT
NA	TRBV5-1	TRBJ2-7	TRBD2	CASSLITSGPYEQYF	TGCGCCAGCAGCCTCATCACTAGCGGACCCTACGAGCAGTACTTC
NA	TRBV28	TRBJ1-1	TRBD1	CASSLRQGKDAFF	TGTGCCAGCAGTTTGCGACAGGGTAAGGATGCTTTCTTT
once	TRBV4-1	TRBJ2-6	NA	CASSFQVISGANVLTF	TGCGCCAGCAGCTTCCAGGTCATCTCTGGGGCCAACGTCCTGACTTTC
NA	TRBV29-1	TRBJ2-7	TRBD1	CSVVRQGHEQYF	TGCAGCGTTGTTCGACAGGGCCACGAGCAGTACTTC
NA	TRBV28	TRBJ1-2	NA	CASSLGGASGYTF	TGTGCCAGCAGTTTAGGAGGGGCGTCCGGCTACACCTTC
NA	TRBV5-1	TRBJ1-1	TRBD1	CASSFTASIAGGEAFF	TGCGCCAGCAGCTTCACCGCTTCTATCGCAGGGGGAGAGGCTTTCTTT
NA	TRBV2	TRBJ2-7	NA	CASSPEVAHYEQYF	TGTGCCAGCAGTCCCGAGGTAGCCCACTACGAGCAGTACTTC
NA	TRBV7-9	TRBJ1-5	NA	CASSLAGGINQPQHF	TGTGCCAGCAGCTTAGCAGGGGGTATCAATCAGCCCCAGCATTTT
NA	TRBV5-1	TRBJ2-5	NA	CASSLALVQETQYF	TGCGCCAGCAGCTTGGCATTAGTACAAGAGACCCAGTACTTC
NA	TRBV7-2	TRBJ2-7	NA	CASSLVNLAQTSQQYF	TGTGCCAGCAGCTTAGTTAACCTAGCGCAAACTAGTCAACAGTACTTC